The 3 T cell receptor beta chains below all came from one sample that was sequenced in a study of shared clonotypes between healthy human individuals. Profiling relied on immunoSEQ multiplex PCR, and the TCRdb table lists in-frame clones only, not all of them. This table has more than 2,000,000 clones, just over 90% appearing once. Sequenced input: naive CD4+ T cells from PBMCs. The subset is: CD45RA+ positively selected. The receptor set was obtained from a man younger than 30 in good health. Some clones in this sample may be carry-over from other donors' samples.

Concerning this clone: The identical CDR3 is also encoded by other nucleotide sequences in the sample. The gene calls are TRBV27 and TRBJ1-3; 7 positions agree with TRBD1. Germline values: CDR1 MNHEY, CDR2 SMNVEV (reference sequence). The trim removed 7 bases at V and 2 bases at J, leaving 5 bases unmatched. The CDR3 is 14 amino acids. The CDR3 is CASKLQGAGNTIYF. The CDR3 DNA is TGTGCCAGCAAGCTTCAGGGGGCTGGAAACACCATATATTTT.

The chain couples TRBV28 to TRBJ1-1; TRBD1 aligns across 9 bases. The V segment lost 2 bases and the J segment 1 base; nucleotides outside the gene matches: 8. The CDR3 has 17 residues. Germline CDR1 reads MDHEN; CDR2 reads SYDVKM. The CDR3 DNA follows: TGTGCCAGCAGTTTACTGGTGACAGGGGGTGGGAACACTGAAGCTTTCTTT. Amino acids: CASSLLVTGGGNTEAFF.

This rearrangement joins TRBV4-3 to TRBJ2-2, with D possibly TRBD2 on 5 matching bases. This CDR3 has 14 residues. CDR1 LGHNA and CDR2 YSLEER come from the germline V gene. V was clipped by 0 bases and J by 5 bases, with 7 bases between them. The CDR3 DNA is TGCGCCAGCAGCCAAGAGCGGGTTACCGGGGAGCTGTTTTTT. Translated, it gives CASSQERVTGELFF.